This entry lists 11 T cell receptor beta chains sequenced from one sample in a study of cytomegalovirus exposure and HLA in healthy donors. It was with 60 Vbeta and 13 Jbeta primers that the PCR ran. The protocol was immunoSEQ multiplex PCR, while the TCRdb copy is restricted to in-frame clones and leaves out a portion. Of 75,000 to 80,000 clones in the sample, more than 60% are singletons; the top ten hold 12%. The sample taken for sequencing was PBMCs. The receptors shown here come from a male donor in good health and CMV-seropositive.

V gene TRBV5-5 combines with J gene TRBJ1-5; D is undetermined. The ends were cut back, 0 bases at V and 3 bases at J, with 13 bases in the middle. The germline V gene encodes CDR1 SGHKS and CDR2 YYEKEE (reference sequence). The CDR3 contains 16 residues. The CDR3 bases are TGTGCCAGCAGCTTGGTTTCAGGTTCGCCCAATCAGCCCCAGCATTTT. Protein: CASSLVSGSPNQPQHF.

The chain joins TRBV29-1 to TRBJ1-5; 11 bases align to TRBD1. V was pared by 4 bases and J by 7 bases, with 6 bases of the junction left unmatched. Germline lookup yields CDR1 SQVTM and CDR2 ANQGSEA. The CDR3 extends over 14 amino acids. DNA of the CDR3: TGCAGCGTTGGAGGACAGGGGGCAGGGCAGCCCCAGCATTTT. Its translation: CSVGGQGAGQPQHF.

The chain uses TRBV19 and TRBJ2-7, with 13 positions matching TRBD2. The CDR3 contains 15 residues. Germline V gene lookup returns CDR1 LNHDA and CDR2 SQIVND (reference sequence). V gave up 6 bases and J gave up 4 bases; unmatched junction bases: 6. The CDR3 DNA sequence: TGTGCCAGTAGCCTCCTACTAGCGGGAGGGTACGAGCAGTACTTC. The encoded protein is CASSLLLAGGYEQYF. The full variable domain, rest sourced from reference TRBV19 and TRBJ2-7, is DGGITQSPKYLFRKEGQNVTLSCEQNLNHDAMYWYRQDPGQGLRLIYYSQIVNDFQKGDIAEGYSVSREKKESFPLTVTSAQKNPTAFYLCASSLLLAGGYEQYFGPGTRLTVT.

The rearrangement uses TRBV5-1 and TRBJ2-3; TRBD1 might be the D (6 bases). Germline V gives CDR1 SGHRS, CDR2 YFSETQ. CDR3 length: 15 amino acids. V lost 3 bases, J lost 6 bases, and 17 bases lay in between. CDR3 DNA: TGCGCCAGCAGCTCTGGCACAGGGACGTACGATACGCAGTATTTT. Protein: CASSSGTGTYDTQYF.

A word on this clone: Other DNA sequences of this sample code for an identical CDR3. This rearrangement joins TRBV5-1 to TRBJ2-1, with TRBD2 as a possible D gene (6 bases). Germline loops: CDR1 SGHRS, CDR2 YFSETQ. V lost 0 bases and J lost 0, with 7 bases in between. CDR3 length: 15 amino acids. This chain's CDR3 is CASSLDGSSYNEQFF. The CDR3 DNA reads as TGCGCCAGCAGCTTGGACGGGAGCTCCTACAATGAGCAGTTCTTC.

This clone was picked up one time. The V and J genes are TRBV28 and TRBJ1-2, with TRBD1 as a possible D gene (6 bases). The ends were cut back, 8 bases at V and 3 bases at J, with 19 bases in the middle. Germline values: CDR1 MDHEN, CDR2 SYDVKM. This CDR3 comprises 15 residues. Here the CDR3 reads CASSIYAGVDYGYTF. The CDR3 coding sequence is TGTGCCAGCTCAATATATGCAGGGGTCGACTATGGCTACACCTTC.

The chain has TRBV7-2 and TRBJ1-2; TRBD1 aligns across 8 bases. The CDR3 contains 14 residues. Germline V gene sequence: CDR1 SGHTA, CDR2 FQGNSA. Trimming at V came to 4 bases and at J to 4 bases, leaving 5 bases not matched to a gene. In DNA, the CDR3 is TGTGCCAGCAGCTCAAACAGGGGGTCCTATGGCTACACCTTC. As protein: CASSSNRGSYGYTF.

V usage is TRBV7-9 and J usage is TRBJ1-3, with a possible D match to TRBD1 (6 bases). CDR1 SEHNR and CDR2 FQNEAQ come from the germline V gene (reference sequence). V was clipped by 0 bases and J by 2 bases, with 14 bases between them. CDR3 size: 17 residues. CDR3 region: CASSLAFGGAAGNTIYF. As DNA, the CDR3 is TGTGCCAGCAGCTTAGCGTTCGGGGGGGCAGCTGGAAACACCATATATTTT.

Only a few counts were recorded for this clone. CDR3 protein: CAISGTGVEQYF. The CDR3 DNA follows: TGTGCCATCAGTGGTACAGGGGTCGAGCAGTACTTC. This chain uses TRBV10-3 with TRBJ2-7, with 7 positions matching TRBD1. Germline V CDR1 and CDR2: ENHRY, SYGVKD. The CDR3 has 12 amino acids. After removal of 4 bases from V and 6 bases from J, the junction contained 3 bases not matched to a gene.

The V and J genes are TRBV5-4 and TRBJ2-3; 13 nucleotides align to TRBD2. The CDR3 contains 17 residues. The V segment lost 4 bases and the J segment 2 bases; nucleotides outside the gene matches: 7. In germline, CDR1 is SGHNT, CDR2 YYREEE (reference sequence). This CDR3 is CASSLGLAGEVTDTQYF. The CDR3 coding sequence is TGTGCCAGCAGCCTCGGACTAGCGGGGGAGGTCACAGATACGCAGTATTTT.

The chain combines TRBV6-1 with TRBJ2-7, with TRBD1 as a possible D gene (6 bases). V lost 8 bases and J lost 6, with 17 bases in between. CDR1 is MNHNS and CDR2 is SASEGT in the germline V gene. There are 13 residues in the CDR3. The CDR3 loop is CASERTAGPEQYF. The CDR3, as DNA: TGTGCCAGCGAGCGGACAGCCGGGCCCGAGCAGTACTTC.